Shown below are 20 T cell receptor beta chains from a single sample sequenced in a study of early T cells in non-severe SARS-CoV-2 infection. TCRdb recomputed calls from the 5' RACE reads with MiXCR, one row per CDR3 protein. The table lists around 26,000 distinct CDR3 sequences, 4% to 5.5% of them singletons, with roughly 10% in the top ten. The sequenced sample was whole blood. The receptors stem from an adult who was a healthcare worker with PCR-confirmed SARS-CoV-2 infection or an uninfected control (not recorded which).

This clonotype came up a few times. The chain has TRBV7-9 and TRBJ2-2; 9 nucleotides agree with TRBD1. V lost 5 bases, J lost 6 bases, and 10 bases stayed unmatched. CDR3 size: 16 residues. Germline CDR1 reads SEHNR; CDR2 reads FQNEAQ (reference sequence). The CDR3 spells CASSTTEQGAAGELFF. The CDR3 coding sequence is TGTGCCAGCAGCACCACCGAACAGGGGGCGGCCGGGGAGCTGTTTTTT.

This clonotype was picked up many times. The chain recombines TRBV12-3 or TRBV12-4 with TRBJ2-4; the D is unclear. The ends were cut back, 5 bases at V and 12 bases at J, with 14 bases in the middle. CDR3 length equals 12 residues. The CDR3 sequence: CASSTQWIDQYF. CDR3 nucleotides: TGTGCCAGCAGTACACAGTGGATCGATCAGTACTTC.

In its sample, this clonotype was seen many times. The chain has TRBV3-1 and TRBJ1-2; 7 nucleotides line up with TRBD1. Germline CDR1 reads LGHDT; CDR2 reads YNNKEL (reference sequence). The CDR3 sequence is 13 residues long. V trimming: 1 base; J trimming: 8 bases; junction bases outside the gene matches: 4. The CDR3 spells CASSQARGGGYTF. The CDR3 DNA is TGTGCCAGCAGCCAAGCCAGGGGGGGCGGCTACACCTTC.

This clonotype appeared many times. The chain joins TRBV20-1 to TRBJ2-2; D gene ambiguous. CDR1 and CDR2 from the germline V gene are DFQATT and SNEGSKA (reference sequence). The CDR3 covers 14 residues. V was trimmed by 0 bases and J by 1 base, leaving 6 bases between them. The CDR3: CSARDGRNTGELFF. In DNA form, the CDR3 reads TGCAGTGCTAGAGATGGCAGGAACACCGGGGAGCTGTTTTTT.

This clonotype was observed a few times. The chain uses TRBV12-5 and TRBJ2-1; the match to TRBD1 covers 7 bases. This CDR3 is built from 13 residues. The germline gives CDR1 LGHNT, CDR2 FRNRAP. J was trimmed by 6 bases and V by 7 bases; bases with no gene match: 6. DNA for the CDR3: TGTGCTAGTGAGGGGGCCAATGGCAATGAGCAGTTCTTC. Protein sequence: CASEGANGNEQFF.

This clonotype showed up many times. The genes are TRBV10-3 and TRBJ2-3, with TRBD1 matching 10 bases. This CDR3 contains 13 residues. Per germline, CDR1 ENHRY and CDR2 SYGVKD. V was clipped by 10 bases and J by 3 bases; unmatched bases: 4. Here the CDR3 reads CATRQGATDTQYF. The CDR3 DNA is TGTGCCACTAGACAGGGGGCAACAGATACGCAGTATTTT.

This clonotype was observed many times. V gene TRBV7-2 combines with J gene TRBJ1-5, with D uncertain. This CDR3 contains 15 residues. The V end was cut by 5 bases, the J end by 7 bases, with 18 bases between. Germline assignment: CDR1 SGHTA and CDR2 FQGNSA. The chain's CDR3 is CASSPLSGVGQPQHF. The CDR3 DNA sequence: TGTGCCAGCAGCCCGTTATCAGGTGTGGGGCAGCCCCAGCATTTT.

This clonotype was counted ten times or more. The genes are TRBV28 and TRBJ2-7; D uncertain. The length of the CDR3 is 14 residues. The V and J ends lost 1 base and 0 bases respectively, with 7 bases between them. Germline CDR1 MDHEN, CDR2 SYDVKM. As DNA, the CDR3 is TGTGCCAGCAGTTTATTCAACAGCTCCTACGAGCAGTACTTC. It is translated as CASSLFNSSYEQYF.

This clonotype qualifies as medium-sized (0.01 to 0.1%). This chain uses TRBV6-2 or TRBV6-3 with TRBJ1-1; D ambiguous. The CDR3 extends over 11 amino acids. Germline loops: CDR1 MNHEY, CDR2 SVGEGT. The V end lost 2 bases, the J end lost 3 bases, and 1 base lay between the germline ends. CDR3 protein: CASSYDTEAFF. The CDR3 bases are TGTGCCAGCAGTTACGACACTGAAGCTTTCTTT.

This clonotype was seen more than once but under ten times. CDR3 coding DNA: TGTGCCAGCAGTTCCCCCTGGACAGGGGGTGGCTACACCTTC. Translated, it gives CASSSPWTGGGYTF. V and J are TRBV28 and TRBJ1-2, with TRBD1 matching 10 bases. The germline V gene has CDR1 MDHEN and CDR2 SYDVKM. The CDR3 loop spans 14 amino acids. With V trimmed by 4 bases and J by 7 bases, 6 bases remained unmatched.

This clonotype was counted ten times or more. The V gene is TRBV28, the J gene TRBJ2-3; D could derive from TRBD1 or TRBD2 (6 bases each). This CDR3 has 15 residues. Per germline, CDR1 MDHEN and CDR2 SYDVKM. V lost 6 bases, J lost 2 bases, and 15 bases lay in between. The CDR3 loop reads CASSSGGVLTDTQYF. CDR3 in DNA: TGTGCCAGCAGCTCCGGGGGCGTTCTCACAGATACGCAGTATTTT. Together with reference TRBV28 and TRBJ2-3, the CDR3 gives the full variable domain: DVKVTQSSRYLVKRTGEKVFLECVQDMDHENMFWYRQDPGLGLRLIYFSYDVKMKEKGDIPEGYSVSREKKERFSLILESASTNQTSMYLCASSSGGVLTDTQYFGPGTRLTVL.

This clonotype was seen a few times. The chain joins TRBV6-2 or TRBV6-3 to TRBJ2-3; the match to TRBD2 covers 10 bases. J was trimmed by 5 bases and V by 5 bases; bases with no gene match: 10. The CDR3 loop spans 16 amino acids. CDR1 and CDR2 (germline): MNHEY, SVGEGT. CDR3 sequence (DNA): TGTGCCAGCAGTCACCCGCTAGCGGGAGTGGTAGATACGCAGTATTTT. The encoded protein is CASSHPLAGVVDTQYF.

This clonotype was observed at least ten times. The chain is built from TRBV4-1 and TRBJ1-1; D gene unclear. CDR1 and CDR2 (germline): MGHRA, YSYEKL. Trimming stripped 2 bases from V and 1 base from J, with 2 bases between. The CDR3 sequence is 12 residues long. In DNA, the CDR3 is TGCGCCAGCAGCCAACGGAACACTGAAGCTTTCTTT. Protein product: CASSQRNTEAFF.

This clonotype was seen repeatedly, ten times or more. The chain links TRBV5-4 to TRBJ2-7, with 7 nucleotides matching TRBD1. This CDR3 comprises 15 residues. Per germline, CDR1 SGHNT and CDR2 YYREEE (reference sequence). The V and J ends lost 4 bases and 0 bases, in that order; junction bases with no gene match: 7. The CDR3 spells CASSPAQGSSYEQYF. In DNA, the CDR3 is TGTGCCAGCAGCCCGGCACAGGGGAGCTCCTACGAGCAGTACTTC.

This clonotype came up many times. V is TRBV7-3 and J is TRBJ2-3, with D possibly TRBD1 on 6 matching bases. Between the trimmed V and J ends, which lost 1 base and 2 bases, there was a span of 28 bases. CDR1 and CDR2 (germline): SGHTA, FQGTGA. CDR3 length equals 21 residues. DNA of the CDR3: TGTGCCAGCAGCTTAATGGGTGACGAGGGGGACCACCCCGACGACACAGATACGCAGTATTTT. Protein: CASSLMGDEGDHPDDTDTQYF.

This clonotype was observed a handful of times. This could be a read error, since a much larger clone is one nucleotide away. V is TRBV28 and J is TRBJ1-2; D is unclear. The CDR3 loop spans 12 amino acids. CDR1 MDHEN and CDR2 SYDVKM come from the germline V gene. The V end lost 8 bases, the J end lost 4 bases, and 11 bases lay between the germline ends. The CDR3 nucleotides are TGTGCCAGCTACTCGGCATTCTATGGCTACACCTTC. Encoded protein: CASYSAFYGYTF.

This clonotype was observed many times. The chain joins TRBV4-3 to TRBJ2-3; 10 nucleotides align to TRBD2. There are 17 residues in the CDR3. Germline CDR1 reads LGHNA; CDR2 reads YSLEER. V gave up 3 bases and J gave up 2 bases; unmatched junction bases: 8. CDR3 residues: CASSQATSGKITDTQYF. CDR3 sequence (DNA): TGCGCCAGCAGCCAGGCTACTAGCGGGAAGATCACAGATACGCAGTATTTT.

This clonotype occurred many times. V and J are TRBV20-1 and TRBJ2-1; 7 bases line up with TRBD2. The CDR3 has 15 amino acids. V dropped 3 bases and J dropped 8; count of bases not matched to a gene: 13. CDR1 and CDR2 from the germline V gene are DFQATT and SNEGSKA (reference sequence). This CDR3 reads CSARAVGGSKDEQFF. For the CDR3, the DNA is TGCAGTGCTAGGGCAGTAGGCGGGAGTAAAGATGAGCAGTTCTTC.

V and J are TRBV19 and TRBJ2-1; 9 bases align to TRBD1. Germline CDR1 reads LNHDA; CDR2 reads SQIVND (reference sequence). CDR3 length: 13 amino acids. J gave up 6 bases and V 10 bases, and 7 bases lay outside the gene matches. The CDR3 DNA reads TGTGCCATAGGGACAGGGCGTACCAATGAGCAGTTCTTC. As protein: CAIGTGRTNEQFF.

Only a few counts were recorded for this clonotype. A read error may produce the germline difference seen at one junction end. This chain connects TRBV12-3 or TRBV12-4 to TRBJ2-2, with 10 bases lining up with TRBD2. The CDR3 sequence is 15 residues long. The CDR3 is CASSLAGVSAGELFF. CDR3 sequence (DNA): TGTGCCAGCAGTCTAGCGGGAGTATCCGCCGGGGAGCTGTTTTTT.